This TCR beta chain was documented in a study of blood T cell repertoires in COVID-19. Study-level information: Acute and convalescent COVID-19 samples came from the United States, Italy and Spain. T cells, B-cell-depleted T cells, or PBMCs provided the cDNA or gDNA that served as material.

CDR1 is MGHDK and CDR2 is SYGVNS in the germline V gene. The CDR3 has 15 amino acids. The V gene end was trimmed by 4 bases and the J gene end by 3 bases; junction bases not matched to a gene: 6. The authors' processing: Counts of nucleated cells, estimated from reference gene primer amplification, were obtained. Data came from immunoSEQ multiplex PCR; TCRdb stores just in-frame clones and leaves some out. V, J and clone size are those of that table, while D and trimming were read from the DNA. The sample consists of about 64,000 clones, approximately 78% of them appearing once. This clonotype was sampled from a human donor in a cohort sampled during active COVID-19. This chain links TRBV25-1 with TRBJ1-5; 7 bases fit TRBD1. The sequenced sample consisted of peripheral blood. CDR3 coding DNA: TGTGCCAGCAGTGGATCACAGGGGCCCAATCAGCCCCAGCATTTT. This sequence encodes CASSGSQGPNQPQHF.